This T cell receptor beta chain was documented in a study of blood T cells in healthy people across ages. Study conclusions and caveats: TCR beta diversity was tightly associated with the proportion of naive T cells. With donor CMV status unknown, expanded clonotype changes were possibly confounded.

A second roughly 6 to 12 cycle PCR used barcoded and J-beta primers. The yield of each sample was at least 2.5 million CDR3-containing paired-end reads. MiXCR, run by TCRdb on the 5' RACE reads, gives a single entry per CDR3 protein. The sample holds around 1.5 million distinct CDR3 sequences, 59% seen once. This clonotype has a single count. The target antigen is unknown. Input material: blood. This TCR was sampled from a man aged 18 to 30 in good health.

The CDR3 sequence: CSAGPDPYEQYF. CDR3 in DNA: TGCAGTGCCGGGCCGGACCCCTACGAGCAGTACTTC. This sequence joins TRBV20-1 and TRBJ2-7; D is uncertain. V was cut by 6 bases and J by 2 bases, with 11 bases left in between. CDR1 and CDR2 from the germline V gene are DFQATT and SNEGSKA (reference sequence). The CDR3 spans 12 residues.